The 25 T cell receptor beta chains below come from one sample, sequenced in a study of immune heterogeneity within non-small cell lung tumors. Bulk tumor genomic DNA, 500 to 600 ng per sample, was used as template. Biopsy collection occurred during surgery, with several far-apart biopsies per primary tumor. Enrolled individuals presented with untreated, newly diagnosed non-small cell lung cancer and received curative surgery. The TCR beta CDR3 region was amplified by multiplex PCR employing 32 V and 13 J primers. TCRdb reprocessed the multiplex PCR reads via MiXCR and lists one record per CDR3 protein. This table has about 22,000 distinct CDR3 sequences, about 30% appearing once. Sequencing was done on a sample of lung tumor tissue. Receptors originate from a middle-aged man with non-small cell lung cancer.

Notes on this clonotype: A much larger clone is a single base away; this may be a read error. The chain recombines TRBV19 with TRBJ2-1, with TRBD1 matching over 7 bases. With 5 bases clipped from V and 4 bases from J, the junction kept 11 bases outside the gene matches. Germline lookup yields CDR1 LNHDA and CDR2 SQIVND (reference sequence). CDR3 length equals 16 residues. The CDR3: CASSFSGTEFYNEQFF. In nucleotides, the CDR3 is TGTGCCAGTAGTTTTTCCGGGACAGAATTTTACAATGAGCAGTTCTTC.

This clonotype was found a few times. J is TRBJ2-1 and V is TRBV7-9; TRBD1 matches 8 bases. From germline, CDR1 is SEHNR and CDR2 FQNEAQ (reference sequence). CDR3 length equals 16 residues. After removal of 6 bases from V and 6 bases from J, the junction contained 13 bases not matched to a gene. The CDR3: CASRPPTGAWANEQFF. CDR3 nucleotides: TGTGCCAGCAGGCCTCCGACAGGGGCCTGGGCCAATGAGCAGTTCTTC.

In its sample, this clonotype was seen once. A clone one base away is much larger, so this may be a read error. V gene TRBV10-3 combines with J gene TRBJ1-2; D is perhaps TRBD1 (5 bases). The CDR3 consists of 16 residues. V was cut by 6 bases and J by 4 bases, with 21 bases left in between. Per germline, CDR1 ENHRY and CDR2 SYGVKD. CDR3 sequence (DNA): TGTGCCATCAGCAACCCCGCCAGGACACCCACCTATGGCTACACCTTC. This encodes CAISNPARTPTYGYTF.

The chain uses TRBV24-1 and TRBJ2-2; D possibly corresponds to TRBD2 (5 bases). The CDR3 runs 13 residues. CDR1 and CDR2 from the germline V gene are KGHDR and SFDVKD. The ends were cut back, 6 bases at V and 6 bases at J, with 10 bases in the middle. CDR3 nucleotides: TGTGCCACCAGTCAACGGGGAGCCGGGGAGCTGTTTTTT. Protein sequence: CATSQRGAGELFF.

This clonotype has at least ten counts. The chain combines TRBV2 with TRBJ1-4; 7 nucleotides agree with TRBD1. Trimming took 6 bases from V and 4 from J; bases not matched to a gene: 5. The CDR3 sequence is 14 residues long. The germline CDR1 and CDR2 sequences are SNHLY and FYNNEI. CDR3 DNA: TGTGCCAGCAGCCCGGGACAGCATAATGAAAAACTGTTTTTT. It is translated as CASSPGQHNEKLFF.

For this clonotype: A much larger clone lies a single base off, so this may be a read error. The rearrangement links TRBV12-3 or TRBV12-4 to TRBJ2-5; D gene uncertain. The CDR3 runs 13 residues. The germline V and J ends were trimmed by 6 bases and 5 bases, with 13 bases remaining between them. The DNA of the CDR3 is TGTGCCAGCAGCACATCTACGTGGGAGACCCAGTACTTC. It translates to CASSTSTWETQYF.

This clonotype is medium-sized. The chain joins TRBV6-2 or TRBV6-3 to TRBJ2-7; 11 bases are a match to TRBD2. This CDR3 comprises 15 residues. Unmatched junction bases numbered 7, after V lost 5 bases and J lost 4 bases. Germline lookup yields CDR1 MNHEY and CDR2 SVGEGT. CDR3 nucleotides: TGTGCCAGCAGTAAGACTAGCGGGAAGGGATACGAGCAGTACTTC. Its translation: CASSKTSGKGYEQYF.

The sample holds many counts of this clonotype. The rearrangement joins TRBV18 to TRBJ2-7, with D perhaps TRBD1 (7 bases). V was pared by 3 bases and J by 5 bases, with 14 bases between. This CDR3 is 14 amino acids long. Germline CDR1 is KGHSH and CDR2 is LQKENI. The CDR3 bases are TGTGCCAGCTCACCGACGGAGGGGGCCCACGAGCAGTACTTC. Translated: CASSPTEGAHEQYF. The variable domain in full, with the rest retrieved from reference TRBV18 and TRBJ2-7, is NAGVMQNPRHLVRRRGQEARLRCSPMKGHSHVYWYRQLPEEGLKFMVYLQKENIIDESGMPKERFSAEFPKEGPSILRIQQVVRGDSAAYFCASSPTEGAHEQYFGPGTRLTVT.

This clonotype was counted a few times. A clone one base away is much larger, so this may be a read error. The chain links TRBV10-3 to TRBJ2-7; TRBD1 is a possible D gene (6 bases). V dropped 6 bases and J dropped 3 bases, with 15 bases sitting between them. Germline assignment: CDR1 ENHRY and CDR2 SYGVKD. This CDR3 has 14 residues. CDR3 region: CAISPDTQGYEQYF. CDR3 DNA: TGTGCCATCAGCCCCGACACACAGGGCTACGAGCAGTACTTC.

This clonotype has just a few counts. This CDR3 is CASSQVSGGTYEQYF. CDR3 DNA: TGCGCCAGCAGCCAAGTAAGCGGGGGTACCTACGAGCAGTACTTC. V is TRBV4-1 and J is TRBJ2-7; 8 bases are a match to TRBD2. Germline values: CDR1 MGHRA, CDR2 YSYEKL. V shed 1 base and J 2 bases; nucleotides not matched to a gene: 4. The length of the CDR3 is 15 residues.

Details on this clonotype: A much larger clonotype is one base distant, so this may be a read error. The V gene is TRBV11-3, the J gene TRBJ2-7; D may correspond to TRBD1 or TRBD2 (5 bases each). The CDR3 runs to 15 residues. V was pared by 9 bases and J by 1 base, with 19 bases between. The germline V gene encodes CDR1 SGHNT and CDR2 YENEEA. CDR3 sequence reads: CARSRDRTFSYEQYF. For the CDR3, the DNA is TGTGCCAGAAGCCGGGACCGAACCTTTTCCTACGAGCAGTACTTC.

In its sample, this clonotype was seen a few times. This sequence may be a read error, since a much larger clone differs from it by one base. Since the CDR3 does not end with the conserved phenylalanine or tryptophan, this likely comes from a read error. This sequence joins TRBV10-1 and TRBJ2-2; D unclear. This CDR3 is 14 amino acids long. The germline gives CDR1 WNHNN, CDR2 SYGVQD (reference sequence). Trimming removed 0 bases from V and 5 bases from J, with 7 bases in between. The CDR3 DNA is TGCGCCAGCAGTGAGTCGAGGTCGACCGGGGAGCTGTTTCTT. Translating gives CASSESRSTGELFL.

This clonotype is medium-sized in the sample. The chain carries TRBV5-5 and TRBJ2-7, with 10 bases identical to TRBD2. The V gene's germline CDR1 is SGHKS and CDR2 YYEKEE (reference sequence). This CDR3 is 16 amino acids long. V trimming: 0 bases; J trimming: 0 bases; junction bases outside the gene matches: 3. The CDR3: CASSLAPSGSSYEQYF. DNA of the CDR3: TGTGCCAGCAGCTTGGCCCCTAGCGGGAGCTCCTACGAGCAGTACTTC.

This chain joins TRBV20-1 and TRBJ2-1; D perhaps matches TRBD2 (6 bases). There are 15 residues in the CDR3. Trimming took 5 bases from V and 0 from J, leaving 14 bases between them. In germline, CDR1 is DFQATT, CDR2 SNEGSKA (reference sequence). CDR3 sequence reads: CSAWVAGISYNEQFF. Written as DNA, the CDR3 is TGCAGTGCTTGGGTGGCGGGAATCTCCTACAATGAGCAGTTCTTC.

By sample fraction, this clonotype is medium-sized. The chain is built from TRBV12-3 or TRBV12-4 and TRBJ2-2, with TRBD2 identical over 13 bases. V lost 5 bases, J lost 7 bases, and 10 bases stayed unmatched. CDR3 length: 17 residues. This CDR3 is CASSRTSGSDRGGELFF. The CDR3 nucleotides are TGTGCCAGCAGTCGGACTAGCGGGAGCGACAGGGGCGGGGAGCTGTTTTTT.

A word on this clonotype: A much larger clone differs by one base, so this may be a read error. CDR3: CASIQVGGDSPLHF. The CDR3 nucleotides read TGCGCCAGCATCCAAGTTGGGGGTGATTCACCCCTCCACTTT. The chain joins TRBV4-1 to TRBJ1-6; possibly TRBD1 for D (5 bases). The V gene's germline CDR1 is MGHRA and CDR2 YSYEKL. The CDR3 loop spans 14 amino acids.

About this clonotype: A much larger clone sits a single nucleotide away, making a read error possible. V is TRBV30 and J is TRBJ1-1, with a possible D match to TRBD1 (6 bases). CDR1 and CDR2 (germline): GTSNPN, SVGIG (reference sequence). This CDR3 contains 12 residues. CDR3 nucleotides: TGTGCCGTGGAAGGGGGAAACACTGGAGCTTTCTTT. Residues: CAVEGGNTGAFF. Variable domain in full (rest from reference TRBV30 and TRBJ1-1): SQTIHQWPATLVQPVGSPLSLECTVEGTSNPNLYWYRQAAGRGLQLLFYSVGIGQISSEVPQNLSASRPQDRQFILSSKKLLLSDSGFYLCAVEGGNTGAFFGQGTRLTVV.

This clonotype turned up a few times. V usage is TRBV27 and J usage is TRBJ1-4; D is ambiguous. The length of the CDR3 is 12 residues. The germline gives CDR1 MNHEY, CDR2 SMNVEV (reference sequence). V lost 6 bases and J 7 bases, leaving 9 bases between the germline ends. The CDR3 DNA sequence: TGTGCCAGCAGCCTTCCGGGTGAAAAACTGTTTTTT. Translation gives CASSLPGEKLFF.

For this clonotype: A much bigger clone sits one base away, suggesting this may be a read error. The chain uses TRBV6-1 and TRBJ2-1; D tentatively reads TRBD1 or TRBD2 (5 bases each). The CDR3 contains 20 residues. Looked up from germline, CDR1 is MNHNS and CDR2 is SASEGT. This CDR3 is CASSNTKPSGFLRGGNERFF. CDR3 nucleotides: TGTGCCAGCAGCAACACTAAACCTTCCGGGTTCTTGCGTGGGGGTAATGAGCGGTTCTTC.

About this clonotype: This could be a read error, since a much larger clone is one nucleotide away. The V gene is TRBV19, the J gene TRBJ1-3, with D perhaps matching TRBD1 (6 bases). The CDR3 length is 15 residues. Germline values: CDR1 LNHDA, CDR2 SQIVND (reference sequence). In DNA form, the CDR3 reads TGTGCCAGTAGTATACGACAGGTCTCTGGAAACGCCATATATTTT. Residues: CASSIRQVSGNAIYF.

By proportion, this clonotype is medium-sized (0.01 to 0.1%). V usage is TRBV6-2 or TRBV6-3 and J usage is TRBJ1-5, with a tentative D call TRBD1 (5 bases). The CDR3 runs to 17 residues. The germline CDR1 and CDR2 sequences are MNHEY and SVGEGT. Trimming left V 2 bases short and J 5 bases short, with 19 bases between. The CDR3: CASSYGGAGRVYQPQHF. Written as DNA, the CDR3 is TGTGCCAGCAGTTACGGAGGGGCAGGGAGGGTATATCAGCCCCAGCATTTT.

As regards this clonotype: One end of the junction does not line up with germline, which may come from a read error. The V call is TRBV20-1, the J call TRBJ2-7; 7 bases match TRBD2. Germline-derived CDR1 and CDR2 are DFQATT and SNEGSKA (reference sequence). This CDR3 is 14 amino acids long. CDR3 coding DNA: TGCAGTGCTAGAGAAAGCGGGACGGCCGACGATCAGTACTTC. It translates to CSARESGTADDQYF.

This clonotype qualifies as medium-sized. The V call is TRBV11-3, the J call TRBJ2-1; D gene ambiguous. CDR1 and CDR2 from the germline V gene are SGHNT and YENEEA. The V gene lost 5 bases and the J gene lost 5 bases, with 10 bases spanning the gap. This CDR3 region has 13 residues. CDR3 region: CASSPQMDNEQFF. For the CDR3, the DNA is TGTGCCAGCAGCCCTCAGATGGACAATGAGCAGTTCTTC. Full variable domain (rest looked up from reference TRBV11-3 and TRBJ2-1): EAGVVQSPRYKIIEKKQPVAFWCNPISGHNTLYWYLQNLGQGPELLIRYENEEAVDDSQLPKDRFSAERLKGVDSTLKIQPAELGDSAVYLCASSPQMDNEQFFGPGTRLTVL.

The chain has TRBV10-3 and TRBJ2-2, with D unclear. The CDR3 has 12 residues. V shed 4 bases and J shed 5 bases, with 5 bases lying between them. CDR1 ENHRY and CDR2 SYGVKD come from the germline V gene. CDR3 nucleotides: TGTGCCATCAGTGCGCGGACCGGGGAGCTGTTTTTT. It translates to CAISARTGELFF.

This clonotype was detected ten times or more. The J gene is TRBJ2-1, the V gene TRBV7-2; 9 bases map to TRBD2. The CDR3 has 17 amino acids. V lost 5 bases and J lost 1; bases outside the gene matches: 9. Germline loops: CDR1 SGHTA, CDR2 FQGNSA. The CDR3 protein is CASSVNLAGSSYNEQFF. The CDR3 DNA reads TGTGCCAGCAGCGTAAACCTAGCGGGAAGTTCCTACAATGAGCAGTTCTTC.